Shown below are 21 T cell receptor beta chains from a single sample sequenced in a study of blood T cells in healthy people across ages (dated by TCRdb to the mid-2010s). Receptor amplification or capture employed 5' RACE. The instrument given in TCRdb is Illumina HiSeq 2500. A second PCR of about 7 to 12 cycles was run with a J-beta primer mix and a sample-barcoded 5' primer. The public reads were reprocessed in TCRdb via fastp at Q25 and MiXCR, keeping in-frame beta chains. Identical CDR3 proteins give one entry, which carries the most common genes and DNA. In this sample the table shows about 1.7 million distinct CDR3 sequences, under 30% of which occur a single time. Roughly 8% of the sample lies in the top ten. The sequenced material came from blood. The receptors were gathered from a woman younger than 45 in good health.

Only a few counts were recorded for this clonotype. This rearrangement joins TRBV7-2 to TRBJ2-3; TRBD2 matches 10 bases. The germline gives CDR1 SGHTA, CDR2 FQGNSA. J lost 4 bases, V lost 5 bases, and 9 bases had no gene match. The CDR3 spans 16 residues. This chain's CDR3 is CASSPALAGVADTQYF. The DNA for the CDR3 is TGTGCCAGCAGCCCCGCCCTAGCGGGGGTGGCAGATACGCAGTATTTT. Full variable domain (rest looked up from reference TRBV7-2 and TRBJ2-3): GAGVSQSPSNKVTEKGKDVELRCDPISGHTALYWYRQSLGQGLEFLIYFQGNSAPDKSGLPSDRFSAERTGGSVSTLTIQRTQQEDSAVYLCASSPALAGVADTQYFGPGTRLTVL.

A note on this clonotype: A much larger clone lies a single base off, so this may be a read error. The V gene is TRBV6-5, the J gene TRBJ2-1; TRBD1 aligns across 10 bases. Germline V gene lookup returns CDR1 MNHEY and CDR2 SVGAGI. The CDR3 totals 16 residues. As DNA, the CDR3 is TGTGCCGGCAGATCTCCGGGACAGGGGTATTACAATGAGCAGTTCTTC. Amino acids: CAGRSPGQGYYNEQFF.

Turning to this clonotype: Compared with germline, one end of the junction differs, possibly owing to a read error. The chain joins TRBV10-3 to TRBJ2-7; 9 nucleotides match TRBD1. CDR3 length: 15 residues. Germline V gene data show CDR1 as ENHRY and CDR2 as SYGVKD. For the CDR3, the DNA is TGCGCCATCAGTGAGGGCAAAACAGGGGGCGTTGAGCAGTACTTC. Protein: CAISEGKTGGVEQYF.

As concerns this clonotype: This may be a read error, as it is one base from a much larger clone. The chain combines TRBV7-6 with TRBJ2-7; perhaps TRBD2 as D (6 bases). This CDR3 is 14 amino acids long. Between the trimmed V and J ends, which lost 4 bases and 0 bases, there was a span of 10 bases. Germline lookup yields CDR1 SGHVS and CDR2 FNYEAQ. The CDR3 spells CASSSGLFSYEQYF. DNA for the CDR3: TGTGCCAGCAGCTCAGGACTATTCTCCTACGAGCAGTACTTC.

This clonotype occurred once. V usage is TRBV20-1 and J usage is TRBJ2-7; 9 nucleotides line up with TRBD1. The CDR3 is made up of 13 amino acids. The V and J ends lost 6 bases and 7 bases, in that order; junction bases with no gene match: 10. Looked up from germline, CDR1 is DFQATT and CDR2 is SNEGSKA (reference sequence). CDR3 coding DNA: TGCAGTGCCGCCCGGGACAGGGTAAATGAGCAGTACTTC. The encoded protein is CSAARDRVNEQYF.

This clonotype has a count of ten or more. This chain connects TRBV25-1 to TRBJ1-2; 10 bases fit TRBD1. Per germline, CDR1 MGHDK and CDR2 SYGVNS. This CDR3 spans 12 amino acids. The trim removed 8 bases at V and 6 bases at J, leaving 3 bases unmatched. CDR3 DNA sequence: TGTGCCAGCTTGGGACAGGGGCATGGCTACACCTTC. It yields the protein CASLGQGHGYTF.

This clonotype has just a few counts. This chain uses TRBV6-5 with TRBJ1-6, with D maybe TRBD1 (5 bases). Germline values: CDR1 MNHEY, CDR2 SVGAGI. The CDR3 contains 13 residues. Trimming stripped 4 bases from V and 10 bases from J, with 11 bases between. The CDR3, as DNA: TGTGCCAGCAGTTGGGGCTCTGGGTCACCCCTCCACTTT. Translation gives CASSWGSGSPLHF.

V gene TRBV3-1 combines with J gene TRBJ1-2; D unresolved. V was trimmed by 0 bases and J by 4 bases, leaving 18 bases between them. CDR3 length equals 17 residues. The germline V gene encodes CDR1 LGHDT and CDR2 YNNKEL (reference sequence). The CDR3 DNA reads as TGTGCCAGCAGCCAAGATGGCAGGTCGAATCTCCGCTATGGCTACACCTTC. This gives the protein CASSQDGRSNLRYGYTF.

The chain uses TRBV10-3 and TRBJ1-1; the D is unclear. This CDR3 has 13 amino acids. The germline V gene encodes CDR1 ENHRY and CDR2 SYGVKD. With 11 bases removed from V and 3 bases from J, the gap between germline ends came to 16 bases. CDR3 nucleotide sequence: TGTGCCGTCGGAGGCGCCGTGGACACTGAAGCTTTCTTT. It yields the protein CAVGGAVDTEAFF.

About this clonotype itself: With a much larger clone just one base away, this may be a read error. The genes are TRBV5-1 and TRBJ2-4, with D perhaps assigned TRBD1 or TRBD2 (6 bases each). This CDR3 contains 14 residues. CDR1 and CDR2 from the germline V gene are SGHRS and YFSETQ. This CDR3 reads CASSGEGTGDIQCF. The CDR3, as DNA: TGCGCCAGCAGCGGAGAAGGGACTGGGGACATTCAGTGCTTC.

This clonotype was counted a few times. V usage is TRBV20-1 and J usage is TRBJ1-2; the D is unclear. CDR3 length: 15 residues. CDR1 and CDR2 (germline): DFQATT, SNEGSKA (reference sequence). Trimming stripped 5 bases from V and 0 bases from J, with 16 bases between. The chain's CDR3 is CSAYPSGKSNYGYTF. CDR3 nucleotides: TGCAGTGCTTACCCCTCCGGAAAATCTAACTATGGCTACACCTTC.

The chain is built from TRBV11-2 and TRBJ2-7, with 8 bases that match TRBD1. The CDR3 has 14 amino acids. The junction had 8 bases not matched to a gene; V was cut back by 3 bases and J by 7 bases. Germline V CDR1 and CDR2: SGHAT, FQNNGV. CDR3 protein: CASSFGQGAREQYF. In DNA, the CDR3 is TGTGCCAGCAGCTTTGGTCAGGGGGCGAGAGAGCAGTACTTC. The entire variable domain, with the rest obtained from reference TRBV11-2 and TRBJ2-7, is as follows: EAGVAQSPRYKIIEKRQSVAFWCNPISGHATLYWYQQILGQGPKLLIQFQNNGVVDDSQLPKDRFSAERLKGVDSTLKIQPAKLEDSAVYLCASSFGQGAREQYFGPGTRLTVT.

The chain couples TRBV10-3 to TRBJ1-1; D uncertain. The CDR3 loop spans 13 amino acids. CDR1 and CDR2 (germline): ENHRY, SYGVKD. Trimming left V 2 bases short and J 2 bases short, with 6 bases between. The CDR3 loop is CAISEVVNTEAFF. Written as DNA, the CDR3 is TGTGCCATCAGTGAGGTAGTAAACACTGAAGCTTTCTTT.

The gene calls are TRBV20-1 and TRBJ2-2; TRBD2 aligns across 14 bases. Germline assignment: CDR1 DFQATT and CDR2 SNEGSKA (reference sequence). The CDR3 is 18 residues long. Trimming cost V 6 bases and J 5 bases; bases outside gene matches: 14. The CDR3 coding sequence is TGCAGTGCCGAGGCCCGGGGACTAGCGGGGGTGTTGACCGGGGAGCTGTTTTTT. Its protein is CSAEARGLAGVLTGELFF.

This clonotype occurred a few times. The rearrangement links TRBV10-3 to TRBJ2-1; D unclear. From germline, CDR1 is ENHRY and CDR2 SYGVKD. This CDR3 has 14 amino acids. Trimming stripped 7 bases from V and 5 bases from J, with 15 bases between. The CDR3 DNA sequence: TGTGCCATCAAAAGCTTCTCTGGGGACAATGAGCAGTTCTTC. Its protein is CAIKSFSGDNEQFF.

The chain joins TRBV7-9 to TRBJ1-1; D uncertain. CDR1 is SEHNR and CDR2 is FQNEAQ in the germline V gene (reference sequence). Trimming shortened V by 5 bases and J by 1 base, and 14 bases separated the two germline ends. The CDR3 sequence is 15 residues long. Written as DNA, the CDR3 is TGTGCCAGCAGCCCCCCACCCCGCTCGAACACTGAAGCTTTCTTT. This translates into CASSPPPRSNTEAFF.

The J gene is TRBJ1-6, the V gene TRBV12-3 or TRBV12-4; no clear D. The CDR3 runs to 14 residues. Trimming cost V 8 bases and J 7 bases, with 15 bases left between them. CDR3 in amino acids: CASCHGILNSPLHF. CDR3 DNA sequence: TGTGCCAGCTGCCACGGAATTCTAAATTCACCCCTCCACTTT.

This clonotype occurred many times. V is TRBV9 and J is TRBJ2-4; TRBD1 agrees at 10 bases. Near its end, the DNA agrees better with TRBJ2-7, so the J call may be wrong. Germline V gene lookup returns CDR1 SGDLS and CDR2 YYNGEE. This CDR3 has 14 residues. CDR3 residues: CASRPGTGADEQYF. In DNA form, the CDR3 reads TGTGCCAGCAGACCCGGGACAGGGGCTGACGAGCAGTACTTC.

There are a few counts of this clonotype. This chain joins TRBV12-3 or TRBV12-4 and TRBJ2-7, with TRBD1 matching 7 bases. CDR3 length equals 13 residues. After removal of 5 bases from V and 5 bases from J, the junction contained 6 bases not matched to a gene. As DNA, the CDR3 is TGTGCCAGCAGTCCTAAGGGGGCCCACGAGCAGTACTTC. This translates into CASSPKGAHEQYF.

This clonotype has a count of ten or more. This chain links TRBV6-6 with TRBJ2-5; TRBD1 matches at 7 bases. The CDR3 totals 14 residues. CDR1 is MNHNY, CDR2 SVGAGI, per germline (reference sequence). V shed 6 bases, J shed 1 base, and the junction held 5 bases outside the gene matches. CDR3 coding DNA: TGTGCCAGCAGCCGAGGACAGGCCCAAGAGACCCAGTACTTC. It encodes CASSRGQAQETQYF.

The genes are TRBV15 and TRBJ1-1; the match to TRBD1 covers 8 bases. This CDR3 contains 14 residues. Germline lookup yields CDR1 LNHNV and CDR2 YYDKDF (reference sequence). V was clipped by 0 bases and J by 7 bases; unmatched bases: 4. The CDR3 DNA reads TGTGCCACCAGCAGAGATCGGACAGGGAGTGAAGCTTTCTTT. Amino acid sequence: CATSRDRTGSEAFF.